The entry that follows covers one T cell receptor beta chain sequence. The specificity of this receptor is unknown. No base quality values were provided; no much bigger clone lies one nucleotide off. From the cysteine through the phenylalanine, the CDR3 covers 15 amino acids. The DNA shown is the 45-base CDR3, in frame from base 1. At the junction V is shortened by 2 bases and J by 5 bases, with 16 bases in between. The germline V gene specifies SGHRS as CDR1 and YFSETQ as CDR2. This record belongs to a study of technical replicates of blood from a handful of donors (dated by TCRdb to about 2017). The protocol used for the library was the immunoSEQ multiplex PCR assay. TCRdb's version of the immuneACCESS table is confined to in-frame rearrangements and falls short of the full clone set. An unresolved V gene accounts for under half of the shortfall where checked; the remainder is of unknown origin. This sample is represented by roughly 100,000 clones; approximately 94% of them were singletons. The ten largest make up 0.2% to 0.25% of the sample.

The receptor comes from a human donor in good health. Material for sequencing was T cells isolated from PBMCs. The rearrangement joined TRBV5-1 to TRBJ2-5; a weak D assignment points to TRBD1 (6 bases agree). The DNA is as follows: TGCGCCAGCAGCTTCCAGACAGGCGGGTGGGAGACCCAGTACTTC. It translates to CASSFQTGGWETQYF. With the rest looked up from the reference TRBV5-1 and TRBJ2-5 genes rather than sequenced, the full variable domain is KAGVTQTPRYLIKTRGQQVTLSCSPISGHRSVSWYQQTPGQGLQFLFEYFSETQRNKGNFPGRFSGRQFSNSRSEMNVSTLELGDSALYLCASSFQTGGWETQYFGPGTRLLVL.